This record looks at one T cell receptor beta chain sequence and its context. Per the germline V gene, CDR1 is LGHNA and CDR2 is YSLEER. Trimming left V 3 bases short and J 2 bases short, with 14 bases between. This CDR3 spans 16 amino acids. The data stem from a study of identical twins. The cDNA had a unique molecular identifier and a template-switch universal primer site. TCRdb re-called the 5' RACE reads with MiXCR, one entry per CDR3 protein. Among around 240,000 distinct CDR3 sequences, under 12% were seen once, and the ten largest hold 9% to 10%. The chain combines TRBV4-3 with TRBJ1-3; tentative D call: TRBD1 (6 bases). The origin of this receptor is a man between 50 and 59 years old in good health. Sequencing input: memory T cells sorted from blood. The CDR3 DNA reads as TGCGCCAGCAGCCAGGCCTTGGGGGGGCCTGGAAACACCATATATTTT. Encoded protein: CASSQALGGPGNTIYF.